The clone carrying this T cell receptor (gamma chain) was detected only a few times. TCRdb's protein, taken from a much larger clone, differs from this DNA's translation at residue 7, likely owing to a read error; the protein displayed comes from the DNA. J lost 6 bases, V lost 1 base, and 3 bases had no gene match. Per the germline V gene, CDR1 is GITISATS and CDR2 is ISYDGTV (reference sequence). This CDR3 comprises 16 residues. The entry originates in a study of gamma-delta chains in newborns, infants, children. Study-wide context: Polyclonal expansion of innate γδ T cells after birth follows microbial exposure.

TCRdb reanalyzed the reads using CATT. The data hold around 900 gamma-chain clones, with around 60% observed a single time. Sequencing was performed on blood. The chain employs TRGV9 and TRGJP. Assignment of the J gene here rests on matching the DNA to germline, because TCRdb gives none. The receptor was derived from a child who was a newborn, infant or young child, either healthy, febrile or measles-vaccinated (not recorded which). The CDR3 DNA reads TGTGCCTTGTGGGAGGTAACAGAGTTGGGCAAAAAAATCAAGGTATTT. This codes for CALWEVTELGKKIKVF.